The clone carrying this T cell receptor (beta chain) was counted a few times. The data stem from a study of patients and donors after allogeneic stem cell transplantation. TCRdb reanalysed the RT-PCR reads using MiXCR and keeps one entry per CDR3 protein. Found here are hundreds of thousands of distinct CDR3 sequences, under 20% of them singletons; the top ten hold about 7%. Germline V gives CDR1 MNHNS, CDR2 SASEGT. This CDR3 is built from 16 residues. The V segment lost 6 bases and the J segment 0 bases; nucleotides outside the gene matches: 11. The sample comprised blood, either unsorted or a sorted T cell fraction (not recorded which). The sequence was collected from a human donor who was either an allogeneic HSCT recipient or a stem cell or donor lymphocyte infusion donor (not recorded which). It is not recorded whose cells these are; they may come from a transplant donor. The chain employs TRBV6-1 and TRBJ2-7, with TRBD2 matching 7 bases. Here the CDR3 DNA reads TGTGCCAGCAGAGCCTCTGGGCAGCGGGGCTCCTACGAGCAGTACTTC. It translates to CASRASGQRGSYEQYF.